The rows below give T cell receptor beta chains drawn from one sample of a study of cytomegalovirus exposure and HLA in healthy donors. The data were produced by immunoSEQ multiplex PCR, yet TCRdb's version contains in-frame clones alone and is incomplete. This sample has about 250,000 clones, with 65% to 85% found just once. The specimen sequenced was PBMCs. The source is a female donor in good health and CMV-seronegative. CDR3s include the opening cysteine and the closing phenylalanine or tryptophan. D genes are given only for firm matches. The size field is filled for only some rows; it gives once, few, many or a size class.

clone size: -; D gene: TRBD1; V gene: TRBV11-2; CDR3 protein: CASSSTGGVYNEQFF
clone size: -; D gene: TRBD1; V gene: TRBV5-1; CDR3 protein: CASSPGQGGTEAFF
clone size: -; D gene: TRBD2; V gene: TRBV9; CDR3 protein: CASSVGLAGDQNIQYF
clone size: -; D gene: TRBD1; V gene: TRBV2; CDR3 protein: CASSGSWDSRYEQYF
clone size: -; D gene: -; V gene: TRBV5-1; CDR3 protein: CASSLGGGATNEKLFF
clone size: -; D gene: TRBD1; V gene: TRBV11-2; CDR3 protein: CASSSSRGLFQEKLFF
clone size: -; D gene: TRBD2; V gene: TRBV7-9; CDR3 protein: CASSPSRTSKNIQYF
clone size: once; D gene: -; V gene: TRBV30; CDR3 protein: CAWRTVMNTEAFF
clone size: -; D gene: TRBD2; V gene: TRBV6-6; CDR3 protein: CASSGGSRSYNEQFF
clone size: -; D gene: TRBD2; V gene: TRBV20-1; CDR3 protein: CSARVGTSVYF
clone size: -; D gene: TRBD2; V gene: TRBV5-1; CDR3 protein: CASSFGLPSGRGETQYF
clone size: -; D gene: TRBD1; V gene: TRBV7-6; CDR3 protein: CASSSLTGTGTYEQYF
clone size: -; D gene: -; V gene: TRBV5-4; CDR3 protein: CASTIGVGSSYEQYF
clone size: -; D gene: TRBD1; V gene: TRBV6-4; CDR3 protein: CASSDSFERGLGTEAFF
clone size: -; D gene: TRBD1; V gene: TRBV27; CDR3 protein: CASMTPGQGTETQYF
clone size: once; D gene: TRBD2; V gene: TRBV28; CDR3 protein: CASSFSTSGSIPSVGEQFF
clone size: -; D gene: TRBD1; V gene: TRBV11-1; CDR3 protein: CASSIWTGTHEQFF
clone size: -; D gene: -; V gene: TRBV27; CDR3 protein: CASRGRGANVLTF